Presented here are 11 T cell receptor beta chains from one specimen sequenced in a study of shared clonotypes between healthy human individuals. This table comes from immunoSEQ multiplex PCR, and its TCRdb copy is limited to in-frame clones, with some not included. The sample shows millions of clones, more than 80% of them seen only once. Sequencing input: naive CD4+ T cells sorted from blood. Subset specified: CD45RA+ positively selected. These receptors were obtained from a man aged 18 to 29 in good health.

V and J are TRBV4-1 and TRBJ2-6, with TRBD2 matching over 12 bases. The CDR3 runs 18 residues. The germline V gene has CDR1 MGHRA and CDR2 YSYEKL. V trimming: 2 bases; J trimming: 4 bases; junction bases outside the gene matches: 6. The chain's CDR3 is CASSQLAGGPSGANVLTF. The CDR3 bases are TGCGCCAGCAGCCAACTAGCGGGAGGGCCCTCCGGGGCCAACGTCCTGACTTTC.

As to this clone: Other DNA sequences from this sample encode an identical CDR3 as well. The chain couples TRBV2 to TRBJ1-5, with a weak D call TRBD1 (5 bases). The CDR3 runs to 15 residues. V gave up 3 bases and J gave up 0 bases, with 9 bases separating them. Germline lookup yields CDR1 SNHLY and CDR2 FYNNEI. Here the CDR3 DNA reads TGTGCCAGCAGTGAGGGGGGGTATAGCAATCAGCCCCAGCATTTT. Protein sequence: CASSEGGYSNQPQHF.

CDR3 bases: TGTGCCAGCAGCGACAGGGGCCAAACTAATGAAAAACTGTTTTTT. Its translation is CASSDRGQTNEKLFF. V usage is TRBV6-6 and J usage is TRBJ1-4; the match to TRBD1 covers 8 bases. V shed 6 bases, J shed 1 base, and the junction held 4 bases outside the gene matches. This CDR3 contains 15 residues. CDR1 MNHNY and CDR2 SVGAGI come from the germline V gene (reference sequence).

The chain is built from TRBV14 and TRBJ2-7; D unclear. The CDR3 totals 14 residues. V lost 0 bases and J lost 5, with 11 bases in between. Germline CDR1 reads SGHDN; CDR2 reads FVKESK. CDR3 sequence: CASSQDLVAHEQYF. CDR3 coding DNA: TGTGCCAGCAGCCAAGATCTAGTTGCCCACGAGCAGTACTTC.

This clone was counted a few times. The genes are TRBV7-9 and TRBJ1-1; 7 positions agree with TRBD1. This CDR3 has 15 residues. CDR1 SEHNR and CDR2 FQNEAQ come from the germline V gene (reference sequence). With 5 bases clipped from V and 0 bases from J, the junction kept 6 bases outside the gene matches. The DNA for the CDR3 is TGTGCCAGCAGCACGATTGGACAGGTGAACACTGAAGCTTTCTTT. As protein: CASSTIGQVNTEAFF.

The chain is built from TRBV6-5 and TRBJ2-3; weak D call: TRBD1 (5 bases). The V gene's germline CDR1 is MNHEY and CDR2 SVGAGI. The V gene lost 3 bases and the J gene lost 1 base, with 14 bases spanning the gap. CDR3 length: 16 residues. The CDR3 region is CASSYAAATGTDTQYF. CDR3 sequence (DNA): TGTGCCAGCAGTTATGCCGCCGCGACAGGCACAGATACGCAGTATTTT.

The chain uses TRBV5-6 and TRBJ2-2, with 9 bases identical to TRBD1. V shed 0 bases and J 4 bases; nucleotides not matched to a gene: 4. Germline assignment: CDR1 SGHDT and CDR2 YYEEEE. The CDR3 is 16 residues long. CDR3 in amino acids: CASSLDRGRVTGELFF. CDR3 DNA: TGTGCCAGCAGCTTGGACAGGGGGCGCGTCACCGGGGAGCTGTTTTTT.

There are a few counts of this clone. The genes are TRBV7-9 and TRBJ1-2; TRBD1 might be the D (5 bases). CDR3 length: 12 residues. V was trimmed by 4 bases and J by 4 bases, leaving 7 bases between them. Per germline, CDR1 SEHNR and CDR2 FQNEAQ (reference sequence). The CDR3 DNA reads TGTGCCAGCAGCTCCGACAGCTATGGCTACACCTTC. Translating gives CASSSDSYGYTF.

The rearrangement links TRBV18 to TRBJ2-7, with 12 bases aligning to TRBD2. This CDR3 is built from 16 residues. V was pared by 1 base and J by 1 base, with 2 bases of the junction left unmatched. Germline CDR1 is KGHSH and CDR2 is LQKENI. The CDR3 nucleotides are TGTGCCAGCTCACCACAGCTAGCGGGGGGGTCCTACGAGCAGTACTTC. Translation gives CASSPQLAGGSYEQYF.

In nucleotides, the CDR3 is TGTGCCAGCACACGGCAGGAATTGGGCGAGCAGTACTTC. As protein: CASTRQELGEQYF. V usage is TRBV7-9 and J usage is TRBJ2-7; no clear D. There are 13 residues in the CDR3. Germline lookup yields CDR1 SEHNR and CDR2 FQNEAQ (reference sequence). V lost 7 bases, J lost 6 bases, and 16 bases lay in between.

This sequence joins TRBV7-9 and TRBJ1-1, with 7 bases lining up with TRBD1. This CDR3 has 14 amino acids. CDR1 and CDR2 (germline): SEHNR, FQNEAQ (reference sequence). Losses at the gene ends were 1 base for V and 4 bases for J; bases not matched to a gene: 3. The CDR3 loop reads CASSLEGALTEAFF. The CDR3, as DNA: TGTGCCAGCAGCTTAGAGGGGGCCCTCACTGAAGCTTTCTTT.